This record concerns one T cell receptor (beta chain) sequence. Only in-frame clones appear in the TCRdb table, and some are missing; sequencing was by immunoSEQ multiplex PCR. The sample records approximately 85,000 clones, just over 90% being singletons. This record belongs to a study of technical replicates of blood from several donors. The specimen was T cells isolated from PBMCs. This clonotype originated in a human donor in good health.

CDR3 sequence: CASSSWTDYNEQFF. In DNA, the CDR3 is TGTGCCAGCAGCTCTTGGACTGATTACAATGAGCAGTTCTTC. This rearrangement joins TRBV7-8 to TRBJ2-1, with D tentatively TRBD2 (5 bases). The CDR3 has 14 amino acids. Trimming cost V 4 bases and J 4 bases, with 11 bases left between them. Per the germline V gene, CDR1 is SGHVS and CDR2 is FQNEAQ.